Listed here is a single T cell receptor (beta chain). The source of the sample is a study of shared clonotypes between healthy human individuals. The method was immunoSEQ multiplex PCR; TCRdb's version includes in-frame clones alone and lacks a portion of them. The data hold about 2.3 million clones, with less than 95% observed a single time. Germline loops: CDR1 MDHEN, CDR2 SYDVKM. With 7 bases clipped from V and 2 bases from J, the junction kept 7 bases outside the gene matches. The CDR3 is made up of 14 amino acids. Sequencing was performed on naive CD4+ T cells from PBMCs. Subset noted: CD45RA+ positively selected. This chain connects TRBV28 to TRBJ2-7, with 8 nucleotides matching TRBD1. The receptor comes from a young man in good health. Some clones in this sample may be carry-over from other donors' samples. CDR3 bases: TGTGCCAGCACCCGAGGACAGGGTACCTACGAGCAGTACTTC. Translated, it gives CASTRGQGTYEQYF.